The rows below give T cell receptor beta chains drawn from one sample of a study of blood T cell repertoires in COVID-19. The protocol was immunoSEQ multiplex PCR, while the TCRdb copy is restricted to in-frame clones and leaves out a portion. The table shows some 320,000 clones, with around nine tenths occurring only once. The specimen was PBMCs or T cells enriched from blood (not recorded which). These receptors were collected from a woman aged 30 to 39 who had been exposed to COVID-19. The CDR3 runs from the conserved cysteine through the conserved F or W. A D gene is named only where the DNA matches it firmly. The size field is filled for only some rows; it gives once, few, many or a size class.

TRBV3-1/TRBV3-2	TRBJ1-2	few	12	NA	TGTGCCAGCAGCCCTGCTAACTATGGCTACACCTTC	CASSPANYGYTF
TRBV30	TRBJ1-2	NA	13	TRBD1	TGTGCCTGGAGTGTGAAGGGGGCTCGGGGCTACACCTTC	CAWSVKGARGYTF
TRBV7-3	TRBJ2-1	NA	15	TRBD1	TGTGCCAGCAGCTTAAACGGGGACAGCTTCAATGAGCAGTTCTTC	CASSLNGDSFNEQFF
TRBV4-2	TRBJ1-2	once	14	NA	TGTGCCAGCTCAACAGGACCAGCTAACTATGGCTACACCTTC	CASSTGPANYGYTF
TRBV11-3	TRBJ2-7	NA	14	NA	TGTGCCAGCAGCCCGCACAGGAGCTCCTACGAGCAGTACTTC	CASSPHRSSYEQYF
TRBV9	TRBJ2-5	NA	16	TRBD2	TGTGCCAGCAGCGTATTTTCTAGCGGGGGGGAAGAGACCCAGTACTTC	CASSVFSSGGEETQYF
TRBV7-9	TRBJ1-2	NA	15	TRBD1	TGTGCCAGCAGCTTAGGGACAGGCGATTATTATGGCTACACCTTC	CASSLGTGDYYGYTF
TRBV7-9	TRBJ1-1	NA	12	TRBD1	TGTGCCAGCAGTCGACAGGGATTAGAAGCTTTCTTT	CASSRQGLEAFF
TRBV4-2	TRBJ2-1	NA	17	NA	TGTGCCAGCAGCCAAGAGTTCCGTCAGCGCTTCTACAATGAGCAGTTCTTC	CASSQEFRQRFYNEQFF
TRBV15	TRBJ1-1	NA	16	NA	TGTGCCACCAGCAGAGGAGATCCTTGGTATATCACTGAAGCTTTCTTT	CATSRGDPWYITEAFF
TRBV5-6	TRBJ2-7	few	14	TRBD1	TGTGCCAGCAGAGAGACAGGGGGTATGAACGAGCAGTACTTC	CASRETGGMNEQYF
TRBV6-5	TRBJ1-1	NA	15	TRBD1	TGTGCCAGCAGCCCGGGGGGGGACAGGAACACTGAAGCTTTCTTT	CASSPGGDRNTEAFF
TRBV5-1	TRBJ2-3	NA	13	NA	TGCGCCAGCAGCCTTGACATCACAGATACGCAGTATTTT	CASSLDITDTQYF
TRBV5-1	TRBJ1-1	NA	15	TRBD1	TGCGCCAGCAGCCAAACCGACAGGGGGTTCACTGAAGCTTTCTTT	CASSQTDRGFTEAFF
TRBV5-8	TRBJ1-4	NA	15	TRBD1	TGTGCCAGCAGCTTGGGGGGACAGGCTAATGAAAAACTGTTTTTT	CASSLGGQANEKLFF
TRBV5-1	TRBJ1-2	NA	13	TRBD1	TGCGCCAGCAGAACAGGGGAGAGAGGTGGCTACACCTTC	CASRTGERGGYTF
TRBV13	TRBJ1-5	NA	14	NA	TGTGCCAGCAGCTTGCCGGGGGGCAATCAGCCCCAGCATTTT	CASSLPGGNQPQHF
TRBV4-1	TRBJ1-1	once	16	NA	TGCGCCAGCAGCCTTTTCAGCAGGTTCATGAACACTGAAGCTTTCTTT	CASSLFSRFMNTEAFF
TRBV25-1	TRBJ1-2	NA	13	NA	TGTGCCAGCAGTGTATCCCGAACAGTGATCGACGCCTTC	CASSVSRTVIDAF
TRBV4-3	TRBJ2-3	NA	17	TRBD2	TGCGCCAGCAGCCAAGGAAGGCTAGCGGGGGGAGCAGATACGCAGTATTTT	CASSQGRLAGGADTQYF
TRBV24-1	TRBJ1-4	NA	13	NA	TGTGCCACCAGTGATTGGGACTCGGAAAAACTGTTTTTT	CATSDWDSEKLFF
TRBV28	TRBJ1-2	few	14	NA	TGTGCCAGCAGATCACAGGCGGGGCTCTATGGCTACACCTTC	CASRSQAGLYGYTF
TRBV11-1	TRBJ2-5	NA	17	TRBD1	TGTGCCAGCAGCTTAGCGTCGCAGGGGGCCTCCCAAGAGACCCAGTACTTC	CASSLASQGASQETQYF
TRBV4-1	TRBJ2-6	NA	18	NA	TGCGCCAGCAGCCAAAAGACAGGAGATCACTCTGGGGCCAACGTCCTGACTTTC	CASSQKTGDHSGANVLTF
TRBV19	TRBJ2-4	NA	14	TRBD1	TGTGCCAGTAGTTTCCGGGACAGGGGTGGCATTCAGTACTTC	CASSFRDRGGIQYF
TRBV24-1	TRBJ1-2	NA	16	TRBD1	TGTGCCACCAGTGATCGCCGGACAGGGGCCCTGGATGGCTACACCTTC	CATSDRRTGALDGYTF
TRBV7-9	TRBJ1-2	few	13	NA	TGTGCCAGCAGCTTTGCGGGGGCGTCTGGCTACACCTTC	CASSFAGASGYTF
TRBV15	TRBJ2-7	NA	14	TRBD1	TGTGCCACCAGCCCCGACAGGGGGCCTAGCGAGCAGTACTTC	CATSPDRGPSEQYF
TRBV19	TRBJ1-5	NA	14	NA	TGTGCCAGTAGTATGGGGGGGGGTTTTCAGCCCCAGCATTTT	CASSMGGGFQPQHF
TRBV5-1	TRBJ2-1	NA	15	TRBD2	TGCGCCAGCAGCGAACCTAGCGGGGGGGCGGATGAGCAGTTCTTC	CASSEPSGGADEQFF
TRBV7-9	TRBJ1-4	NA	15	TRBD1	TGTGCCAGCAGTTTTGGGGGACAGGGGGATGAAAAACTGTTTTTT	CASSFGGQGDEKLFF
TRBV10-3	TRBJ1-5	NA	14	NA	TGTGCCATCAGTGTGGACAGTCCTAATCAGCCCCAGCATTTT	CAISVDSPNQPQHF
TRBV11-3	TRBJ2-2	NA	15	TRBD2	TGTGCCAGCAGCCGGACTAGCGGGGCCACCGGGGAGCTGTTTTTT	CASSRTSGATGELFF
TRBV6-5	TRBJ1-4	NA	13	NA	TGTGCCAGCAGTACCGTTGGTCGGGAAAAACTGTTTTTT	CASSTVGREKLFF
TRBV7-9	TRBJ1-2	NA	15	TRBD1	TGTGCCAGCAGCCAGAGGACAGGGGAATTGGGTGGCTACACCTTC	CASSQRTGELGGYTF
TRBV6-2/TRBV6-3	TRBJ2-1	NA	16	NA	TGTGCCAGCAGTTACTCAGGACAGTCAGCCTACAATGAGCAGTTCTTC	CASSYSGQSAYNEQFF
TRBV19	TRBJ2-1	NA	13	NA	TGTGCCAGTAGTAGGCAAATACATAATGAGCAGTTCTTC	CASSRQIHNEQFF
TRBV5-6	TRBJ1-2	NA	12	NA	TGTGCCAGCAGCTTGGCCCCGAGGGGCTACACCTTC	CASSLAPRGYTF
TRBV2	TRBJ1-5	NA	14	TRBD1	TGTGCCAGCCGGGAACAGGGGCAAAATCAGCCCCAGCATTTT	CASREQGQNQPQHF
TRBV19	TRBJ2-3	NA	17	TRBD2	TGTGCCAGTAGTATAGTGGAGCGGGGGGGCCATGGAGATACGCAGTATTTT	CASSIVERGGHGDTQYF
TRBV5-1	TRBJ2-7	few	13	NA	TGCGCCAGCAGCTTCAGCGCTAACGGCGAGCAGTACTTC	CASSFSANGEQYF
TRBV27	TRBJ1-2	NA	19	TRBD1	TGTGCCAGCAGACCTGCCTTAGGGACAGGGGAAGGTAGGAACTATGGCTACACCTTC	CASRPALGTGEGRNYGYTF
TRBV19	TRBJ2-3	NA	12	NA	TGTGCCAGTAGAACTAGCACAGATACGCAGTATTTT	CASRTSTDTQYF
TRBV7-9	TRBJ1-1	NA	13	NA	TGTGCCAGCAGCCGCGAGGGTGACACTGAAGCTTTCTTT	CASSREGDTEAFF
TRBV2	TRBJ1-1	NA	13	TRBD1	TGTGCCAGCAGTCGACAGGGAAGGGCTGAAGCTTTCTTT	CASSRQGRAEAFF
TRBV20-1	TRBJ2-5	NA	15	TRBD1	TGCAGTGCTAGTCCCCGGGACAGAGCTCGGGAGACCCAGTACTTC	CSASPRDRARETQYF